This T cell receptor beta chain was retrieved from a study of shared clonotypes between healthy human individuals. Study results and limitations: Rarefaction indicated that sorted-subset sequencing remained incomplete although depth was large. Between several donors, naive CD4 clonotypes were shared at a level of about 5%. Clonotype sharing levels among donors were expected to vary with sequencing depth.

Partitioning of CD4+ cells yielded a CD45RA+ naive subset and a CD45RA-negative memory subset. Clones were sequenced by immunoSEQ multiplex PCR, and TCRdb holds only the in-frame ones, with some missing. The data contain some 2,100,000 clones, around 95% of them singletons. Concerning this clone: The antigen remains unidentified.

The germline V gene has CDR1 MNHNS and CDR2 SASEGT. CDR3 length equals 14 residues. V shed 6 bases, J shed 3 bases, and the junction held 7 bases outside the gene matches. Sequenced input: naive CD4+ T cells sorted from blood. Sample subset: CD45RA+ positively selected. This receptor was taken from a man younger than 30 in good health. This chain uses TRBV6-1 with TRBJ2-7, with 8 bases that match TRBD1. DNA for the CDR3: TGTGCCAGCAGGAGTGACAGGGGAGGCTACGAGCAGTACTTC. Protein sequence: CASRSDRGGYEQYF.